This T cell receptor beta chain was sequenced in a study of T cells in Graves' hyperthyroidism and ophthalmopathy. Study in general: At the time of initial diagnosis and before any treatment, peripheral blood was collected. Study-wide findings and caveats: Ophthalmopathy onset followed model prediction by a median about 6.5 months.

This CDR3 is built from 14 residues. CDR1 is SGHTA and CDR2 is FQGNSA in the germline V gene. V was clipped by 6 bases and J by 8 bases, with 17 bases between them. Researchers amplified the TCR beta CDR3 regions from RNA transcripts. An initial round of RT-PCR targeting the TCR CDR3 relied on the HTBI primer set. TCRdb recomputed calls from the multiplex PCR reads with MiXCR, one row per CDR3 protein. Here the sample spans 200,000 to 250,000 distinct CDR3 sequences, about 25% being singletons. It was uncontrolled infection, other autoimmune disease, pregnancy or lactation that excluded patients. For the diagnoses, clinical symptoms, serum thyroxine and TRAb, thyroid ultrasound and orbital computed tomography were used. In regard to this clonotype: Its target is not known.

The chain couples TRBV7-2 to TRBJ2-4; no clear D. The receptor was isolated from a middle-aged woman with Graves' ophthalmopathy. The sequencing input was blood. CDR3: CASSFGPGWDIQYF. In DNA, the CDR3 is TGTGCCAGCAGTTTTGGTCCCGGCTGGGACATTCAGTACTTC.